Listed below are T cell receptor beta chains from one sample, sequenced in a study of T cells in Graves' hyperthyroidism and ophthalmopathy. TCRdb ran MiXCR on the multiplex PCR reads and lists one entry per CDR3 protein. Of around 600,000 distinct CDR3 sequences listed, approximately 14% are singletons. The sequencing sample was made of blood. Receptors originate from a woman in her forties or fifties with Graves' ophthalmopathy. CDR3s include the opening cysteine and the closing phenylalanine or tryptophan. D genes are given only for firm matches. Some rows mark clone size as missing; the rest say once, few, many or name a class of expanded clone.

DNA	CDR3	V	J	D	size
TGTGCCAGCAGCCCGGAAAACACCGGGGAGCTGTTTTTT	CASSPENTGELFF	TRBV9	TRBJ2-2	.	.
TGCAGTCCAGGGGGAGGGCCTAGCGGAGATACGCAGTATTTT	CSPGGGPSGDTQYF	TRBV20-1	TRBJ2-3	.	.
TGCAGTGCTACATCCCAGGGTCGTCGAACTGAAGCTTTCTTT	CSATSQGRRTEAFF	TRBV20-1	TRBJ1-1	.	many
TGTGCCTGGAGTGTTTCCTTGGGAGGCCTGTACGAGCAGTACTTC	CAWSVSLGGLYEQYF	TRBV30	TRBJ2-7	.	many
TGTGCCAGCGGTCGGGGCGGGAACTACGAGCAGTACTTC	CASGRGGNYEQYF	TRBV6-2/TRBV6-3	TRBJ2-7	.	many
TGTGCCAGCAGACCAGACAGGGGGCGAACCTACAATGAGCAGTTCTTC	CASRPDRGRTYNEQFF	TRBV7-8	TRBJ2-1	TRBD1	.
TGTGCCAGCAGCCCGGGACTAGCGCGATACCAAGAGACCCAGTACTTC	CASSPGLARYQETQYF	TRBV3-2	TRBJ2-5	.	.
TGTGCCAGCATCCACTTTCCAGGGACAGGGGACGACGGGGAGCTGTTTTTT	CASIHFPGTGDDGELFF	TRBV6-1	TRBJ2-2	TRBD1	few
TGTGCCAGCTCACCAAATTCAAGGCGGCAGAACACTGAAGCTTTCTTT	CASSPNSRRQNTEAFF	TRBV18	TRBJ1-1	.	many
TGTGCCAGCAGACAAATTAGCAATCAGCCCCAGCATTTT	CASRQISNQPQHF	TRBV5-8	TRBJ1-5	.	.
TGTGCCACCAGTGATTTGAGCGGGAGTGTCTTCAATGAGCAGTTCTTC	CATSDLSGSVFNEQFF	TRBV24-1	TRBJ2-1	TRBD2	many
TGTGCCAGCATTAATACCGACAGGGGCCACGAGCAGTACTTC	CASINTDRGHEQYF	TRBV6-5	TRBJ2-7	TRBD1	.
TGTGCCAGCAGCCAACGGACTAGCTTGACCTACGAGCAGTACTTC	CASSQRTSLTYEQYF	TRBV14	TRBJ2-7	TRBD2	.
TGTGCCAGCAGCTTAGCGCCTTTTTTGGGGGCCAATGAGCAGCTCTTC	CASSLAPFLGANEQLF	TRBV11-1	TRBJ2-1	.	.
TGTGCCAGCAGCACCGGACTAGCGGGGGCTGAGCAGTTCTTC	CASSTGLAGAEQFF	TRBV11-2	TRBJ2-1	TRBD2	.
TGTGCTAGTGGCAAGACCGGACAGGGTGTTTATGGCTACACCTTC	CASGKTGQGVYGYTF	TRBV12-5	TRBJ1-2	TRBD1	many
TGTGCCAGCAGCTTAGATGAAAAACTGTTTTTT	CASSLDEKLFF	TRBV11-2	TRBJ1-4	.	few
TGTGCCAGCAGGGCAGGGGGTATTTCGTGGCAGTACTTC	CASRAGGISWQYF	TRBV11-2	TRBJ2-7	TRBD1	many
TGTGCCAGCAGTTTGTACGGAATATACGAGCAGTACTTC	CASSLYGIYEQYF	TRBV28	TRBJ2-7	.	.
TGTGCCATCAGACAGACTAGCAACCTCTACGAGCAGTACTTC	CAIRQTSNLYEQYF	TRBV10-3	TRBJ2-7	TRBD2	.
TGTGCCAGCACGGTGCTACAGAACATGAACACTGAAGCTTTCTTT	CASTVLQNMNTEAFF	TRBV18	TRBJ1-1	.	many
TGCAGTGCTAGGGCTGGTCGGACGGCTTCGAACTCTGGAAACACCATATATTTT	CSARAGRTASNSGNTIYF	TRBV20-1	TRBJ1-3	.	few
TGTGCCAGCAGCTTAGCAGTAGGTTCGTACAATGAGCAGTTCTTC	CASSLAVGSYNEQFF	TRBV7-2	TRBJ2-1	.	many
TGTGCCTGGAGTGTAGACAGGGACACTGAAGCTTTCTTT	CAWSVDRDTEAFF	TRBV30	TRBJ1-1	TRBD1	few
TGTGCCAGCAGTTACGACAGCTCGGCTGGGGCCAACGTCCTGACTTTC	CASSYDSSAGANVLTF	TRBV6-5	TRBJ2-6	.	.
TGTGCCAGCAGCTTACAAGCGGGTCTGACCTACGAGCAGTACTTC	CASSLQAGLTYEQYF	TRBV7-2	TRBJ2-7	.	many
TGTGCCAGCAGTGAATCTCTGGGGACAGATACGCAGTATTTT	CASSESLGTDTQYF	TRBV25-1	TRBJ2-3	.	.
TGTGCCAGCAGAATTCGCTGGGAACCTAATCAGCCCCAGCATTTT	CASRIRWEPNQPQHF	TRBV6-1	TRBJ1-5	.	many
TGTGCCAGTAGTTCCGGGACTAGTCTGAATGAGCAGTTCTTC	CASSSGTSLNEQFF	TRBV19	TRBJ2-1	TRBD2	.
TGTGCCAGCAGTGATAGCGGGAGAGGTACGGACATTCAGTACTTC	CASSDSGRGTDIQYF	TRBV6-1	TRBJ2-4	TRBD2	.
TGCGCCAGCAGCATGCAACCAAAATCCAACCAAGAGACCCAGTACTTC	CASSMQPKSNQETQYF	TRBV5-1	TRBJ2-5	.	.
TGTGCCAGCATGAGGTCCAATACCTACGAGCAGTACTTC	CASMRSNTYEQYF	TRBV27	TRBJ2-7	.	many
TGCGCCAGCAGTCCCCGGGACAGCCATAAGTTCGAGCAGTACTTC	CASSPRDSHKFEQYF	TRBV28	TRBJ2-7	TRBD1	many
TGCGCCAGCAGCCACTTACCAGGCCATGAGCAGTTCTTC	CASSHLPGHEQFF	TRBV4-3	TRBJ2-1	.	.
TGTGCCAGTAGTATAGCCGTAACTGGCGGTTGGACCCTACCCACCGGGGAGCTGTTTTTT	CASSIAVTGGWTLPTGELFF	TRBV19	TRBJ2-2	.	once
TGTGCCAGCTCACCTCCCTCTGGAAACACCATATATTTT	CASSPPSGNTIYF	TRBV18	TRBJ1-3	.	many
TGTGCCAGCAGCGTAGAGCAGGGTCGGCAGACAGATACGCAGTATTTT	CASSVEQGRQTDTQYF	TRBV9	TRBJ2-3	.	.
TGCGCCAGCAGCTTATTTAGCGGGAGATCTGGGGAGACCCAGTACTTC	CASSLFSGRSGETQYF	TRBV5-1	TRBJ2-5	TRBD2	.
TGTGCCAGCAGCCTGGAGACAGGCCCCTTCTCTGGAAACACCATATATTTT	CASSLETGPFSGNTIYF	TRBV5-5	TRBJ1-3	.	.
TGTGCCAGCAGTTCCGGGACAGGGTCGGCTGCGGTAAATTCACCCCTCCACTTT	CASSSGTGSAAVNSPLHF	TRBV6-2/TRBV6-3	TRBJ1-6	TRBD1	few
TGCAGCGCCGGAGAGGCGGGAGGGTCCTACAATGAGCAGTTCTTC	CSAGEAGGSYNEQFF	TRBV29-1	TRBJ2-1	TRBD2	many